The T cell receptor (beta chain) described here comes from a study of cytotoxic CD8 clonotypes in ibrutinib-treated CLL. Study overall: The subjects consisted of roughly twelve relapsed/refractory and around 15 treatment-naive individuals, with some 18 IGHV unmutated. Findings of the study overall: Sample timing was unmatched between remission and later-progressing patients; lymph nodes unstudied. Clonality was higher at ibrutinib response and returned toward baseline at progression.

Investigators sought sequencing depths of between 1 in 200,000 and 1 in 1 million T cells. Some clones are missing from TCRdb's copy, which holds only in-frame ones; the method was immunoSEQ multiplex PCR. The repertoire includes approximately 100,000 clones, about 53% of them detected once, and approximately 35% sits in the top ten. Germline V gives CDR1 SGHRS, CDR2 YFSETQ. V shed 7 bases and J shed 8 bases, with 13 bases lying between them. The CDR3 spans 12 residues. In regard to this clone: Its antigen is as yet unknown.

The origin of this receptor is a human donor with chronic lymphocytic leukemia. The rearrangement joins TRBV5-1 to TRBJ2-1; no firm D call. Sample: PBMCs, taken after 24 months of ibrutinib treatment. CDR3 residues: CASSRPGDEQFF. The CDR3 nucleotides are TGCGCCAGCTCCCGGCCTGGCGATGAGCAGTTCTTC. Full variable domain (rest looked up from reference TRBV5-1 and TRBJ2-1): KAGVTQTPRYLIKTRGQQVTLSCSPISGHRSVSWYQQTPGQGLQFLFEYFSETQRNKGNFPGRFSGRQFSNSRSEMNVSTLELGDSALYLCASSRPGDEQFFGPGTRLTVL.